Given below is one T cell receptor gamma chain in context. The TCRdb record carries a much larger clone's protein, which differs from this DNA's translation at residue 11; a read error is the likely cause, and the protein listed here is the DNA translation. Per germline, CDR1 GITISATS and CDR2 ISYDGTV (reference sequence). CDR3 length equals 16 residues. The source of the sample is a study of gamma-delta chains in newborns, infants, children. For the study at large: Microbial exposure reportedly drives polyclonal innate γδ T cell expansion after birth.

TCRdb re-called clones from the reads via CATT. The sample holds about 1,200 gamma-chain clones, around 2.5% seen once. The chain employs TRGV9 and TRGJP. Sequences were obtained from blood. This clonotype originated in a child who was a newborn, infant or young child, either healthy, febrile or measles-vaccinated (not recorded which). In DNA, the CDR3 is TGTGCCTTGTGGGAGGTGCAAGAGTTAGGCAGAAAAATCAAGGTATTT. Protein sequence: CALWEVQELGRKIKVF.